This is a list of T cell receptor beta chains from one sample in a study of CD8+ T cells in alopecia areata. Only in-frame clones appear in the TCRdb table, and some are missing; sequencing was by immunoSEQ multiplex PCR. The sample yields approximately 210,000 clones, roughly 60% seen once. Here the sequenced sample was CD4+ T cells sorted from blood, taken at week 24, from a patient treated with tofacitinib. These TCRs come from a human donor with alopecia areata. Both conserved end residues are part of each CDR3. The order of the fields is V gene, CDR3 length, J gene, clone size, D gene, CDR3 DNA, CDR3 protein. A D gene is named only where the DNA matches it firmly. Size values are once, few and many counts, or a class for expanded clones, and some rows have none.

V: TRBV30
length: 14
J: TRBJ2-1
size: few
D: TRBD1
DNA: TGTGCCTGGAGGTGGGGACAGGGTCGGGATGAGCAGTTCTTC
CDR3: CAWRWGQGRDEQFF

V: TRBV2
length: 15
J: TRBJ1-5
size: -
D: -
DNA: TGTGCCAGCGGGGAGACAGGAGTTAGCAATCAGCCCCAGCATTTT
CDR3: CASGETGVSNQPQHF

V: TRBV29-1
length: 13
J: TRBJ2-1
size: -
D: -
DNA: TGCAGCGTCACGGGGGTGTCCTACAATGAGCAGTTCTTC
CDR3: CSVTGVSYNEQFF

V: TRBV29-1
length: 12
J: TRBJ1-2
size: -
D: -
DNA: TGCAGCACGCGATCGTCGGGCTATGGCTACACCTTC
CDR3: CSTRSSGYGYTF

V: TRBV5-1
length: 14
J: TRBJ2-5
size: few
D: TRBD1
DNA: TGCGCCAGCAGCTTGGACAGGGGGTTGGAGACCCAGTACTTC
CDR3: CASSLDRGLETQYF

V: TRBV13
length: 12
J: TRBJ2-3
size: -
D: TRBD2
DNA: TGTGCCAGCAGTTATCTAGCGGTTACGCAGTATTTT
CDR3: CASSYLAVTQYF

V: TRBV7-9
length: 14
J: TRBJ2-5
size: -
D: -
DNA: TGTGCCAGCAGTTCCGGGATGTACCAAGAGACCCAGTACTTC
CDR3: CASSSGMYQETQYF

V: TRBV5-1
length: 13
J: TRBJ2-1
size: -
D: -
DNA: TGCGCCAGCAGCTTAAAGGGAGACAATGAGCAGTTCTTC
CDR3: CASSLKGDNEQFF

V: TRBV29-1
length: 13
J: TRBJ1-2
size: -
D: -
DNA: TGCAGCGTTGTCCCTCCGCCTCACTATGGCTACACCTTC
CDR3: CSVVPPPHYGYTF

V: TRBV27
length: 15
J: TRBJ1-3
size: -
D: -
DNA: TGTGCCAGCAGTTTAACCTACACGGCTGGAAACACCATATATTTT
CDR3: CASSLTYTAGNTIYF

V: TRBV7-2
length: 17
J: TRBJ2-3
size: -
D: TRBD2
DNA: TGTGCCAGCAGCTTAAAGACTAGCGGGGGGCGGGGAGATACGCAGTATTTT
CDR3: CASSLKTSGGRGDTQYF

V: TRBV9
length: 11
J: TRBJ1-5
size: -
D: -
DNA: TGTGCCAGCTCTGGGGGGCAGCCCCAGCATTTT
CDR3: CASSGGQPQHF

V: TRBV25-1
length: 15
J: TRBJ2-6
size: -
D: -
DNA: TGTGCCAGCAGTGAATTGCGCTCTGGGGCCAACGTCCTGACTTTC
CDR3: CASSELRSGANVLTF

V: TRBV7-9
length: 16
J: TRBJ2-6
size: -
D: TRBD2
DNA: TGTGCCAGCAGCTTAATAGCGGGCTCCGGGGCCAACGTCCTGACTTTC
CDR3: CASSLIAGSGANVLTF

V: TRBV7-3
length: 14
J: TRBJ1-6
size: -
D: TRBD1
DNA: TGTGCCAGCAGCTCGTTCGGGACAGGATCACCCCTCCACTTT
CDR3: CASSSFGTGSPLHF

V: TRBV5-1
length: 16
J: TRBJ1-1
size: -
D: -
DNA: TGCGCCAGCAGCTTAGCCGAGCATGGGAAGAACACTGAAGCTTTCTTT
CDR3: CASSLAEHGKNTEAFF

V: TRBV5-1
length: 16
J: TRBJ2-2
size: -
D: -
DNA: TGCGCCAGCAGCTTTTTGCGGGCGGGGAACACCGGGGAGCTGTTTTTT
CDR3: CASSFLRAGNTGELFF